Each of the 15 T cell receptor beta chains below was sequenced from the same sample in a study of blood T cell repertoires in COVID-19. Here immunoSEQ multiplex PCR was the method, and the copy in TCRdb shows in-frame clones only, minus some. The top ten hold roughly 15% of the sample, which has approximately 180,000 clones, 65% to 90% seen once. Sequencing was performed on PBMCs or T cells enriched from blood (not recorded which). The receptors originated from a man in his fifties or sixties who had recovered from COVID-19.

The chain combines TRBV14 with TRBJ1-6, with 11 bases lining up with TRBD1. This CDR3 contains 16 residues. CDR1 and CDR2 (germline): SGHDN, FVKESK. V shed 2 bases, J shed 9 bases, and the junction held 6 bases outside the gene matches. Written as DNA, the CDR3 is TGTGCCAGCAGCCAACTAGGACAGGGGGCAGGTTCACCCCTCCACTTT. It is translated as CASSQLGQGAGSPLHF.

The rearrangement joins TRBV5-1 to TRBJ2-1; a weak D match, TRBD2 (7 bases). V lost 2 bases and J lost 1, with 13 bases in between. CDR3 length equals 16 residues. CDR1 and CDR2 (germline): SGHRS, YFSETQ. The CDR3 bases are TGCGCCAGCAGCTTACCGGGGGGCGCATCCTACAATGAGCAGTTCTTC. This translates into CASSLPGGASYNEQFF.

To note about this clone: Other DNA sequences in the same sample also yield this CDR3. The chain uses TRBV3-1 (or the pseudogene TRBV3-2) and TRBJ2-7; D might be TRBD2 (7 bases). V lost 2 bases and J 3 bases, leaving 11 bases between the germline ends. CDR3 length: 14 residues. Germline V lookup: CDR1 LGHDT, CDR2 YNNKEL (reference sequence). CDR3 bases: TGTGCCAGCAGCCAAAGGGGGGGGCTCTACGAGCAGTACTTC. As protein: CASSQRGGLYEQYF.

The chain couples TRBV5-6 to TRBJ1-2; unclear D gene. This CDR3 contains 15 residues. Looked up from germline, CDR1 is SGHDT and CDR2 is YYEEEE. V was cut by 0 bases and J by 8 bases, with 17 bases left in between. The CDR3 region has the DNA TGTGCCAGCAGCTTGGGTCGGGTGGAGGATTGGGGCTACACCTTC. This sequence encodes CASSLGRVEDWGYTF.

The rearrangement joins TRBV6-4 to TRBJ1-2; 7 bases match TRBD1. V lost 6 bases and J lost 4; bases outside the gene matches: 5. The CDR3 totals 13 residues. CDR1 MRHNA and CDR2 SNTAGT come from the germline V gene. The DNA for the CDR3 is TGTGCCAGCAGCGAGGGACAGAGCTATGGCTACACCTTC. It is translated as CASSEGQSYGYTF.

J is TRBJ1-5 and V is TRBV24-1; 8 nucleotides agree with TRBD1. Germline CDR1 reads KGHDR; CDR2 reads SFDVKD. V lost 4 bases and J lost 6; bases outside the gene matches: 7. The CDR3 extends over 15 amino acids. CDR3 DNA sequence: TGTGCCACCAGTGACCCGACAGGGGCAGGTCAGCCCCAGCATTTT. It encodes CATSDPTGAGQPQHF.

The J gene is TRBJ2-5, the V gene TRBV3-1 (or the pseudogene TRBV3-2); 13 bases fit TRBD2. J gave up 3 bases and V 6 bases, and 4 bases lay outside the gene matches. Germline assignment: CDR1 LGHDT and CDR2 YNNKEL (reference sequence). This CDR3 is 15 amino acids long. CDR3 amino acids: CASRRTSGGEETQYF. Written as DNA, the CDR3 is TGTGCCAGCAGAAGGACTAGCGGGGGAGAAGAGACCCAGTACTTC.

The chain joins TRBV6-5 to TRBJ2-5, with a weak D call TRBD1 (6 bases). V was cut by 7 bases and J by 0 bases, with 6 bases left in between. Germline V gives CDR1 MNHEY, CDR2 SVGAGI. CDR3 length: 12 amino acids. This chain's CDR3 is CASKGDQETQYF. The CDR3 DNA follows: TGTGCCAGCAAGGGGGACCAAGAGACCCAGTACTTC.

This sequence joins TRBV28 and TRBJ2-5, with 10 bases fitting TRBD1. Trimming removed 7 bases from V and 5 bases from J; junction bases left unmatched: 4. Germline V gene sequence: CDR1 MDHEN, CDR2 SYDVKM. The length of the CDR3 is 13 residues. The CDR3 DNA reads TGTGCCAGCAATAGGGACAGGGGCGAGACCCAGTACTTC. Its translation is CASNRDRGETQYF.

The DNA of the CDR3 is TGCGCCAGCAGTGAGTCTACAGGTCCCCAAGAGACCCAGTACTTC. Its protein product is CASSESTGPQETQYF. V gene TRBV10-1 combines with J gene TRBJ2-5, with D possibly matching TRBD1 (5 bases). This CDR3 comprises 15 residues. V lost 0 bases and J 1 base, leaving 9 bases between the germline ends. The germline gives CDR1 WNHNN, CDR2 SYGVQD (reference sequence).

The count of this clone is one. The chain links TRBV3-1 (or the pseudogene TRBV3-2) to TRBJ1-2; TRBD1 is a possible D gene (5 bases). The V and J ends lost 4 bases and 1 base respectively, with 13 bases between them. The CDR3 extends over 15 amino acids. Per germline, CDR1 LGHDT and CDR2 YNNKEL (reference sequence). CDR3 amino acids: CASSPTGVVNYGYTF. Here the CDR3 DNA reads TGTGCCAGCAGCCCAACGGGGGTGGTTAACTATGGCTACACCTTC.

The chain links TRBV27 to TRBJ1-5; D is possibly TRBD1 (5 bases). The CDR3 covers 16 residues. V was cut by 5 bases and J by 9 bases, with 23 bases left in between. CDR1 is MNHEY and CDR2 is SMNVEV in the germline V gene (reference sequence). The DNA of the CDR3 is TGTGCCAGCAGTCCGCTTAGGGGTGGTTCGGTCTGGCCCCAGCATTTT. Residues: CASSPLRGGSVWPQHF.

V usage is TRBV13 and J usage is TRBJ1-1; possibly TRBD1 for D (6 bases). CDR3 length: 14 amino acids. CDR1 PRHDT and CDR2 FYEKMQ come from the germline V gene (reference sequence). Trimming took off 0 bases at V and 2 bases at J, with 7 bases between the two ends. CDR3 DNA sequence: TGTGCCAGCAGCTTAGGGGACAGAAACACTGAAGCTTTCTTT. Encoded protein: CASSLGDRNTEAFF.

The rearrangement joins TRBV30 to TRBJ2-4, with TRBD2 identical over 10 bases. With V trimmed by 1 base and J by 7 bases, 7 bases remained unmatched. CDR1 GTSNPN and CDR2 SVGIG come from the germline V gene (reference sequence). The CDR3 totals 15 residues. CDR3 DNA sequence: TGTGCCTGGAGTGGATTAGCGGGGGGCGGGAACATTCAGTACTTC. It codes for CAWSGLAGGGNIQYF.

Turning to this clone: Other DNA sequences from this sample encode an identical CDR3 as well. The genes are TRBV7-9 and TRBJ1-3; 8 positions match TRBD1. The germline V gene has CDR1 SEHNR and CDR2 FQNEAQ (reference sequence). This CDR3 is 15 amino acids long. V shed 1 base, J shed 4 bases, and the junction held 3 bases outside the gene matches. In DNA form, the CDR3 reads TGTGCCAGCAGCTTAGACAGGGGGACGGGAAACACCATATATTTT. Its translation is CASSLDRGTGNTIYF.